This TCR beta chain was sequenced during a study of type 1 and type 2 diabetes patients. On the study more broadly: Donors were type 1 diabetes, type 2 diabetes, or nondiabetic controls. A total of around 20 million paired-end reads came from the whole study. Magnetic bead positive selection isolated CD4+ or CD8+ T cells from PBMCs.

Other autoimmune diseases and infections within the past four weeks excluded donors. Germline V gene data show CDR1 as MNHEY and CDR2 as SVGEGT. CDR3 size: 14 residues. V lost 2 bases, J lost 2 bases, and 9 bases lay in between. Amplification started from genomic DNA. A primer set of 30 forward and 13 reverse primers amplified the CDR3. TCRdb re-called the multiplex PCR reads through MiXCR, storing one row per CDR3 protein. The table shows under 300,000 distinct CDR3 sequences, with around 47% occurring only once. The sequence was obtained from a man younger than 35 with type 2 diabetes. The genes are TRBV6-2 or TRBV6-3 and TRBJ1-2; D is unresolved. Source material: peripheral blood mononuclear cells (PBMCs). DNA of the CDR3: TGTGCCAGCAGTTACACTTGGGAGAACTATGGCTACACCTTC. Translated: CASSYTWENYGYTF.